Below are 24 T cell receptor beta chains sequenced from a single sample in a study of T cell changes during pregnancy in multiple sclerosis. Sequencing used immunoSEQ multiplex PCR; TCRdb keeps in-frame clones, though not all of them. The table has about 55,000 clones, 85% to 95% seen once; the top ten hold about 3.5%. Sequenced material: CD8+ T cells from peripheral blood mononuclear cells, taken in the third trimester of pregnancy. The receptors here all came from a female donor with multiple sclerosis, enrolled in a pregnancy study.

The J gene is TRBJ1-3, the V gene TRBV4-1; D might be TRBD1 (6 bases). Germline CDR1 and CDR2: MGHRA and YSYEKL. V lost 2 bases to trimming and J lost 1 base, with 9 bases between them. This CDR3 contains 15 residues. The CDR3 region has the DNA TGCGCCAGCAGCCAATCTCAGGGGTCTGGAAACACCATATATTTT. The encoded protein is CASSQSQGSGNTIYF.

The genes are TRBV28 and TRBJ2-1, with 8 bases aligning to TRBD1. The CDR3 consists of 13 residues. The germline CDR1 and CDR2 sequences are MDHEN and SYDVKM. The ends lost 6 bases at V and 7 bases at J; junction bases unmatched: 5. The CDR3 region is CASSLGQGNEQFF. Written as DNA, the CDR3 is TGTGCCAGCAGCTTAGGACAGGGAAATGAGCAGTTCTTC.

This clone was recorded a few times. This chain links TRBV28 with TRBJ1-2; 10 bases are a match to TRBD1. Germline CDR1 MDHEN, CDR2 SYDVKM. After removal of 3 bases from V and 6 bases from J, the junction contained 1 base not matched to a gene. The CDR3 covers 13 residues. CDR3 sequence: CASSLTGGHGYTF. Here the CDR3 DNA reads TGTGCCAGCAGTTTGACAGGGGGCCATGGCTACACCTTC.

The chain employs TRBV2 and TRBJ2-7; 11 positions match TRBD1. CDR1 SNHLY and CDR2 FYNNEI come from the germline V gene. Losses at the gene ends were 1 base for V and 2 bases for J; bases not matched to a gene: 1. CDR3 length: 15 residues. The CDR3 coding sequence is TGTGCCAGCAGTGAAGGGGGACAGGGGGCCTACGAGCAGTACTTC. Translated, it gives CASSEGGQGAYEQYF.

The CDR3 DNA follows: TGTGCCAGCAGCCGGACAGGGAACAATCAGCCCCAGCATTTT. Translated, it gives CASSRTGNNQPQHF. The chain combines TRBV25-1 with TRBJ1-5; 8 nucleotides agree with TRBD1. The CDR3 length is 14 residues. The germline gives CDR1 MGHDK, CDR2 SYGVNS. With V trimmed by 6 bases and J by 3 bases, 4 bases remained unmatched. Using reference TRBV25-1 and TRBJ1-5 for the parts outside the CDR3, the full variable domain is EADIYQTPRYLVIGTGKKITLECSQTMGHDKMYWYQQDPGMELHLIHYSYGVNSTEKGDLSSESTVSRIRTEHFPLTLESARPSHTSQYLCASSRTGNNQPQHFGDGTRLSIL.

This clone was seen a single time. J is TRBJ1-4 and V is TRBV5-5; TRBD1 agrees at 8 bases. The J segment lost 12 bases and the V segment lost 0 bases, leaving 16 bases of the junction unmatched. This CDR3 is 17 amino acids long. CDR1 and CDR2 (germline): SGHKS, YYEKEE (reference sequence). This CDR3 is CASSLEPARGRRIELFF. The DNA of the CDR3 is TGTGCCAGCAGCTTGGAACCTGCCAGGGGGCGCAGGATAGAACTGTTTTTT.

The chain is built from TRBV27 and TRBJ2-6; D call uncertain. The V gene's germline CDR1 is MNHEY and CDR2 SMNVEV (reference sequence). The CDR3 runs to 15 residues. Trimming took off 1 base at V and 0 bases at J, with 4 bases between the two ends. CDR3 sequence reads: CASSLFGSGANVLTF. DNA for the CDR3: TGTGCCAGCAGTTTATTCGGCTCTGGGGCCAACGTCCTGACTTTC.

The V and J genes are TRBV6-1 and TRBJ2-5; 9 bases align to TRBD2. The V gene end was trimmed by 1 base and the J gene end by 2 bases; junction bases not matched to a gene: 17. Per the germline V gene, CDR1 is MNHNS and CDR2 is SASEGT. The CDR3 has 20 amino acids. The CDR3 protein is CASSEERLRVAGVWQETQYF. The CDR3 DNA sequence: TGTGCCAGCAGTGAAGAGAGGTTGAGGGTAGCGGGAGTATGGCAAGAGACCCAGTACTTC.

The J gene is TRBJ2-2, the V gene TRBV5-1; D is unclear. Between the trimmed V and J ends, which lost 4 bases and 4 bases, there was a span of 5 bases. The CDR3 is made up of 12 amino acids. Germline V gives CDR1 SGHRS, CDR2 YFSETQ. The CDR3 nucleotides are TGCGCCAGCAGCGAGTTCACCGGGGAGCTGTTTTTT. This gives the protein CASSEFTGELFF.

This clone has a single count. V gene TRBV11-2 combines with J gene TRBJ2-1; tentative D call: TRBD2 (6 bases). Germline CDR1 reads SGHAT; CDR2 reads FQNNGV. The CDR3 runs 17 residues. V lost 5 bases and J lost 2, with 19 bases in between. The CDR3 nucleotides are TGTGCCAGCAGCACATCCGGGACTTACGCTACCTACAATGAGCAGTTCTTC. It yields the protein CASSTSGTYATYNEQFF.

The V and J genes are TRBV6-5 and TRBJ2-1; weak D call: TRBD2 (6 bases). Germline V gene lookup returns CDR1 MNHEY and CDR2 SVGAGI. The CDR3 is 14 residues long. V was trimmed by 5 bases and J by 5 bases, leaving 13 bases between them. CDR3 DNA sequence: TGTGCCAGCAGTCAGGGACTCACAAACAATGAGCAGTTCTTC. Encoded protein: CASSQGLTNNEQFF.

The chain joins TRBV28 to TRBJ1-4; TRBD1 aligns across 7 bases. The germline gives CDR1 MDHEN, CDR2 SYDVKM. This CDR3 spans 15 amino acids. The junction had 7 bases not matched to a gene; V was cut back by 5 bases and J by 4 bases. This CDR3 is CASSAPGQINEKLFF. The CDR3 DNA reads as TGTGCCAGCAGTGCTCCGGGACAGATTAATGAAAAACTGTTTTTT.

The CDR3 here is CASSVRQGSTYEQYF. The CDR3 coding sequence is TGTGCCAGCAGTGTCCGACAGGGGTCGACCTACGAGCAGTACTTC. V is TRBV27 and J is TRBJ2-7; 8 positions match TRBD1. CDR1 and CDR2 (germline): MNHEY, SMNVEV (reference sequence). After removal of 5 bases from V and 2 bases from J, the junction contained 8 bases not matched to a gene. The CDR3 length is 15 residues.

This clone turned up a few times. J is TRBJ1-2 and V is TRBV7-9; 10 bases agree with TRBD1. The CDR3 is 13 amino acids. Trimming at V came to 5 bases and at J to 6 bases, leaving 3 bases not matched to a gene. Germline CDR1 SEHNR, CDR2 FQNEAQ (reference sequence). The CDR3 DNA is TGTGCCAGCAGCGGAGGGACAGGGGATGGCTACACCTTC. This codes for CASSGGTGDGYTF.

The rearrangement joins TRBV28 to TRBJ2-5, with 8 bases aligning to TRBD2. J gave up 1 base and V 3 bases, and 19 bases lay outside the gene matches. Germline CDR1 is MDHEN and CDR2 is SYDVKM. CDR3 length equals 20 residues. The DNA for the CDR3 is TGTGCCAGCAGTTTTTGGAGTAGCGGGATTTGGAGTACCCCCCAAGAGACCCAGTACTTC. Amino acid sequence: CASSFWSSGIWSTPQETQYF. The variable domain in full, completed from reference TRBV28 and TRBJ2-5, reads DVKVTQSSRYLVKRTGEKVFLECVQDMDHENMFWYRQDPGLGLRLIYFSYDVKMKEKGDIPEGYSVSREKKERFSLILESASTNQTSMYLCASSFWSSGIWSTPQETQYFGPGTRLLVL.

This chain connects TRBV4-1 to TRBJ1-5; maybe TRBD1 (5 bases). Germline CDR1 and CDR2: MGHRA and YSYEKL. The CDR3 loop spans 17 amino acids. The ends were cut back, 3 bases at V and 0 bases at J, with 15 bases in the middle. The CDR3 nucleotides are TGCGCCAGCAGCCAGGTAATCACAGGTGATAGCAATCAGCCCCAGCATTTT. This translates into CASSQVITGDSNQPQHF.

J is TRBJ2-6 and V is TRBV5-4; the D gene is possibly TRBD2 (5 bases). CDR3 length: 17 amino acids. Trimming removed 0 bases at V and 0 bases at J, with 10 bases between. Germline lookup yields CDR1 SGHNT and CDR2 YYREEE (reference sequence). This CDR3 reads CASSLEGLVSGANVLTF. The CDR3 DNA reads as TGTGCCAGCAGCTTGGAAGGACTCGTCTCTGGGGCCAACGTCCTGACTTTC.

V is TRBV18 and J is TRBJ1-2, with D uncertain. This CDR3 spans 12 amino acids. CDR1 and CDR2 (germline): KGHSH, LQKENI. With 3 bases removed from V and 12 bases from J, the gap between germline ends came to 14 bases. The CDR3 bases are TGTGCCAGCTCACCCCCGAGGGCAGAGCACACCTTC. Translation: CASSPPRAEHTF.

V usage is TRBV5-1 and J usage is TRBJ2-1; TRBD2 agrees at 8 bases. The germline V gene has CDR1 SGHRS and CDR2 YFSETQ. After removal of 0 bases from V and 5 bases from J, the junction contained 7 bases not matched to a gene. This CDR3 comprises 16 residues. The CDR3 spells CASSLDWLAGNNEQFF. The CDR3 DNA is TGCGCCAGCAGCTTGGATTGGCTAGCGGGTAACAATGAGCAGTTCTTC.

This clone was detected only a few times. V gene TRBV7-6 combines with J gene TRBJ2-3, with TRBD2 as a possible D gene (5 bases). V was clipped by 3 bases and J by 2 bases, with 6 bases between them. Germline values: CDR1 SGHVS, CDR2 FNYEAQ. CDR3 length: 13 amino acids. In DNA form, the CDR3 reads TGTGCCAGCAGCTTCGACTACACAGATACGCAGTATTTT. Its protein product is CASSFDYTDTQYF.

The rearrangement uses TRBV28 and TRBJ2-5; 12 bases match TRBD2. Germline-derived CDR1 and CDR2 are MDHEN and SYDVKM. The CDR3 extends over 16 amino acids. V lost 6 bases and J lost 0; bases outside the gene matches: 5. CDR3 bases: TGTGCCAGCAGGAGGCTAGCGGGAGGGTACCAAGAGACCCAGTACTTC. This codes for CASRRLAGGYQETQYF.

This clone was observed once. V is TRBV5-4 and J is TRBJ2-7; TRBD1 might be the D (6 bases). Trimming cost V 4 bases and J 6 bases, with 20 bases left between them. Germline V CDR1 and CDR2: SGHNT, YYREEE (reference sequence). The CDR3 extends over 15 amino acids. The CDR3 DNA is TGTGCCAGCAGCAAATCATGGGGGCTTTTGAGCGAGCAGTACTTC. This codes for CASSKSWGLLSEQYF.

The rearrangement joins TRBV6-5 to TRBJ1-4; TRBD1 might be the D (5 bases). Germline-derived CDR1 and CDR2 are MNHEY and SVGAGI. The CDR3 extends over 16 amino acids. The V gene lost 2 bases and the J gene lost 5 bases, with 15 bases spanning the gap. The chain's CDR3 is CASSYGQGNPNEKLFF. CDR3 nucleotides: TGTGCCAGCAGTTACGGGCAGGGCAATCCAAATGAAAAACTGTTTTTT.

The V gene is TRBV6-4, the J gene TRBJ2-3; 10 nucleotides line up with TRBD2. This CDR3 region has 16 residues. The V and J ends lost 3 bases and 4 bases, in that order; junction bases with no gene match: 7. Germline values: CDR1 MRHNA, CDR2 SNTAGT. The CDR3 nucleotides read TGTGCCAGCAGTGAAGAGGGCCTAGCGGGAGCAGATACGCAGTATTTT. It translates to CASSEEGLAGADTQYF.